This paragraph covers one T cell receptor beta chain sequence. The data belong to a study of cytomegalovirus exposure and HLA in healthy donors. Study-wide context: A prior study identified 110 million or so unique TCR beta sequences from about 200 million T cells. HLA-typed donors contributed about 85 million unique TCRs, which were held in an early data release.

Losses at the gene ends were 7 bases for V and 6 bases for J; bases not matched to a gene: 8. From germline, CDR1 is MDHEN and CDR2 SYDVKM. The CDR3 is 13 amino acids. Both 60 Vbeta primers and 13 Jbeta primers went into the PCR. Repertoires were generated with immunoSEQ multiplex PCR, while TCRdb's copy carries only in-frame clones and drops some. The table shows 150,000 to 180,000 clones, with about 83% occurring only once. Sample: PBMCs. The J gene is TRBJ2-7, the V gene TRBV28; 8 bases map to TRBD1. The clonotype originates from a woman aged 40 to 55 in good health and CMV-seronegative. This CDR3 is CASKEQGVSEQYF. The CDR3 coding sequence is TGTGCCAGCAAAGAACAGGGGGTCAGCGAGCAGTACTTC.